This is a list of T cell receptor beta chains from one sample in a study of T cell clones after liver transplantation. Sequencing used immunoSEQ multiplex PCR; TCRdb keeps in-frame clones, though not all of them. The sample has about 99,000 clones, approximately 78% seen once. The sample consisted of CD4+ T cells from blood, taken before liver transplant. The receptors originated from a human donor who received a liver transplant. CDR3s include the opening cysteine and the closing phenylalanine or tryptophan. Fields, in order: D gene, V gene, J gene, clone size, CDR3 DNA, CDR3 protein. A D gene is named only where the DNA matches it firmly. Only some rows state a clone size, as once, few, many or a class for expanded clones.

.	TRBV12-5	TRBJ2-6	.	TGTGCTAGTGGTTTGGGTCAGTCTGGGGCCAACGTCCTGACTTTC	CASGLGQSGANVLTF
TRBD1	TRBV10-3	TRBJ1-5	.	TGTGCCATCGCAGGGACAGGGAATCAGCCCCAGCATTTT	CAIAGTGNQPQHF
.	TRBV4-1	TRBJ1-3	.	TGCGCCAGCAGCCAAATGTTGGTAAGGGCCGTATCTGGAAACACCATATATTTT	CASSQMLVRAVSGNTIYF
.	TRBV18	TRBJ2-7	.	TGTGCCAGCTCCTACCGGGCCCAAGCCTACGAGCAGTACTTC	CASSYRAQAYEQYF
TRBD2	TRBV2	TRBJ2-1	.	TGTGCCAGCAAAATGAGGCGGGAAGGGAGGGGCAATGAGCAGTTCTTC	CASKMRREGRGNEQFF
.	TRBV27	TRBJ2-7	.	TGTGCCAGCAGTCGGAGCGGGCCAGCCTACGAGCAGTACTTC	CASSRSGPAYEQYF
TRBD2	TRBV15	TRBJ2-5	.	TGTGCCACCAGCGGTCTAGCGGGGGGGGCAGAGACCCAGTACTTC	CATSGLAGGAETQYF
.	TRBV19	TRBJ1-5	.	TGTGCCAGTAGTATAGCAGGCCCTAATAGCAATCAGCCCCAGCATTTT	CASSIAGPNSNQPQHF
.	TRBV7-2	TRBJ2-5	few	TGTGCCAGCAGCTCCCACACAAGAGGGGAAGAGACCCAGTACTTC	CASSSHTRGEETQYF
.	TRBV19	TRBJ2-6	.	TGTGCCAGTAGTATACCCCCCTCTGGGGCCAACGTCCTGACTTTC	CASSIPPSGANVLTF
TRBD2	TRBV29-1	TRBJ2-3	.	TGCAGCGTTGACGGCGGGAGCAGCGATACGCAGTATTTT	CSVDGGSSDTQYF
.	TRBV5-1	TRBJ2-1	.	TGCGCCAGCAGCCCTCGCCCAGGGCTCGACAATGAGCAGTTCTTC	CASSPRPGLDNEQFF
.	TRBV5-1	TRBJ1-3	.	TGCGCCAGCAAGGAGGGTGTCTCTGGAAACACCATATATTTT	CASKEGVSGNTIYF